The 22 T cell receptor beta chains in this list originate from one sample, sequenced in a study of OX40 agonist ivuxolimab in advanced cancers. TCRdb's copy holds only in-frame clones and misses some; the assay was immunoSEQ multiplex PCR. The data show tens of thousands of clones, just under 90% seen once. The specimen comprised CD4+ or CD8+ T cells sorted from blood, sampled in a trial of the OX40 agonist ivuxolimab. The receptors here all came from an adult with an advanced solid tumor such as melanoma, head and neck, liver or kidney cancer.

The rearrangement joins TRBV7-9 to TRBJ1-2, with D perhaps matching TRBD1 (6 bases). The V and J ends lost 5 bases and 8 bases respectively, with 12 bases between them. CDR1 and CDR2 (germline): SEHNR, FQNEAQ (reference sequence). There are 12 residues in the CDR3. CDR3 sequence (DNA): TGTGCCAGCAGCGATACAGGGTTCGGCTACACCTTC. It specifies CASSDTGFGYTF.

The chain links TRBV13 to TRBJ2-1; tentatively, D is TRBD2 (6 bases). Trimming left V 5 bases short and J 3 bases short, with 14 bases between. The germline V gene encodes CDR1 PRHDT and CDR2 FYEKMQ (reference sequence). The CDR3 has 15 residues. CDR3 residues: CASSPAGGNYNEQFF. The DNA for the CDR3 is TGTGCCAGCAGCCCAGCCGGAGGGAACTACAATGAGCAGTTCTTC.

To note about this clone: This specimen includes other DNA sequences encoding the same CDR3. The V gene is TRBV27, the J gene TRBJ2-7, with 8 nucleotides matching TRBD2. The CDR3 loop spans 13 amino acids. The V gene end was trimmed by 2 bases and the J gene end by 4 bases; junction bases not matched to a gene: 1. Germline CDR1 reads MNHEY; CDR2 reads SMNVEV (reference sequence). DNA for the CDR3: TGTGCCAGCAGTTTAGGACTAGCTTACGAGCAGTACTTC. This gives the protein CASSLGLAYEQYF.

The chain has TRBV9 and TRBJ1-2, with no clear D. The germline gives CDR1 SGDLS, CDR2 YYNGEE. The ends were cut back, 7 bases at V and 2 bases at J, with 12 bases in the middle. This CDR3 region has 13 residues. The CDR3 region is CASWSGRNYGYTF. CDR3 in DNA: TGTGCCAGCTGGTCCGGGCGGAACTATGGCTACACCTTC.

The chain couples TRBV10-1 to TRBJ2-3; D gene ambiguous. Germline CDR1 reads WNHNN; CDR2 reads SYGVQD (reference sequence). This CDR3 has 13 amino acids. Deletions cut 3 bases from V and 4 bases from J, with 8 bases between. CDR3 loop: CASSEGTPDTQYF. CDR3 coding DNA: TGCGCCAGCAGTGAAGGAACACCAGATACGCAGTATTTT.

The chain has TRBV27 and TRBJ2-1; possibly TRBD2 for D (7 bases). Trimming removed 6 bases at V and 4 bases at J, with 13 bases between. The CDR3 loop spans 14 amino acids. The germline CDR1 and CDR2 sequences are MNHEY and SMNVEV (reference sequence). CDR3 loop: CASSRGAGYNEQFF. CDR3 nucleotide sequence: TGTGCCAGCAGCCGGGGGGCAGGTTACAATGAGCAGTTCTTC.

The chain employs TRBV29-1 and TRBJ2-7; D is tentatively TRBD1 or TRBD2 (6 bases each). The germline V and J ends were trimmed by 4 bases and 3 bases, with 16 bases remaining between them. This CDR3 comprises 14 residues. Germline V gene sequence: CDR1 SQVTM, CDR2 ANQGSEA. The CDR3 here is CSVVGRGGGYEQYF. CDR3 bases: TGCAGCGTTGTAGGGAGAGGGGGAGGCTACGAGCAGTACTTC.

The chain uses TRBV4-1 and TRBJ2-7; unclear D gene. Germline V gene lookup returns CDR1 MGHRA and CDR2 YSYEKL. The germline V and J ends were trimmed by 1 base and 2 bases, with 12 bases remaining between them. The CDR3 runs to 15 residues. The CDR3 protein is CASSQVSSLAYEQYF. The CDR3 bases are TGCGCCAGCAGCCAAGTCTCATCCCTGGCCTACGAGCAGTACTTC.

The chain carries TRBV6-1 and TRBJ2-5; no clear D. Trimming took off 1 base at V and 3 bases at J, with 12 bases between the two ends. The CDR3 sequence is 15 residues long. Germline V gene data show CDR1 as MNHNS and CDR2 as SASEGT. The CDR3 nucleotides are TGTGCCAGCAGTGAAGTTGGTTTCTCAAAAGAGACCCAGTACTTC. Amino acids: CASSEVGFSKETQYF.

The chain combines TRBV25-1 with TRBJ1-1, with D possibly TRBD1 on 6 matching bases. Germline lookup yields CDR1 MGHDK and CDR2 SYGVNS. V was trimmed by 0 bases and J by 1 base, leaving 12 bases between them. The CDR3 length is 16 residues. CDR3: CASSEYMTGPNTEAFF. In DNA, the CDR3 is TGTGCCAGCAGTGAATACATGACAGGACCGAACACTGAAGCTTTCTTT.

The chain combines TRBV5-1 with TRBJ2-2; a possible D gene is TRBD1 (5 bases). Germline CDR1 is SGHRS and CDR2 is YFSETQ. The CDR3 contains 16 residues. The V end lost 1 base, the J end lost 1 base, and 11 bases lay between the germline ends. In DNA, the CDR3 is TGCGCCAGCAGCTTGTTTTCCAGGGAGAACACCGGGGAGCTGTTTTTT. This sequence encodes CASSLFSRENTGELFF.

This clone was recorded once. V gene TRBV7-9 combines with J gene TRBJ1-2; D perhaps matches TRBD1 (6 bases). V lost 6 bases, J lost 2 bases, and 10 bases lay in between. The CDR3 is made up of 13 amino acids. Germline values: CDR1 SEHNR, CDR2 FQNEAQ (reference sequence). DNA of the CDR3: TGTGCCAGCAGAATGCAGGGGAACTATGGCTACACCTTC. This codes for CASRMQGNYGYTF.

A few counts support this clone. The chain combines TRBV4-1 with TRBJ2-6; 9 nucleotides match TRBD2. Germline V gives CDR1 MGHRA, CDR2 YSYEKL. The CDR3 extends over 21 amino acids. Losses at the gene ends were 1 base for V and 0 bases for J; bases not matched to a gene: 13. The CDR3 protein is CASSQGVGLATNPSGANVLTF. CDR3 DNA: TGCGCCAGCAGCCAAGGCGTAGGACTAGCGACTAACCCCTCTGGGGCCAACGTCCTGACTTTC.

The DNA of the CDR3 is TGTGCCAGTAGTATGACAGGGGGGAATGAAGCTTTCTTT. Its translation is CASSMTGGNEAFF. V is TRBV19 and J is TRBJ1-1; 9 positions match TRBD1. The CDR3 covers 13 residues. V shed 3 bases, J shed 7 bases, and the junction held 3 bases outside the gene matches. Germline V CDR1 and CDR2: LNHDA, SQIVND (reference sequence).

V is TRBV28 and J is TRBJ1-1; D remains ambiguous. CDR3 size: 12 residues. V was pared by 6 bases and J by 1 base, with 6 bases between. Looked up from germline, CDR1 is MDHEN and CDR2 is SYDVKM. CDR3 nucleotide sequence: TGTGCCAGCAGCCACTCGAACACTGAAGCTTTCTTT. As protein: CASSHSNTEAFF.

V gene TRBV4-1 combines with J gene TRBJ2-5, with D unclear. There are 14 residues in the CDR3. Trimming stripped 2 bases from V and 5 bases from J, with 12 bases between. Germline values: CDR1 MGHRA, CDR2 YSYEKL. CDR3 in DNA: TGCGCCAGCAGCCAAACCTCCCAGACGGAGACCCAGTACTTC. Translated, it gives CASSQTSQTETQYF.

This chain connects TRBV19 to TRBJ2-7; 8 bases map to TRBD1. The CDR3 consists of 13 residues. CDR1 is LNHDA, CDR2 SQIVND, per germline (reference sequence). Trimming at V came to 8 bases and at J to 5 bases, leaving 8 bases not matched to a gene. The CDR3 here is CASGWTGTDEQYF. The CDR3 DNA sequence: TGTGCCAGTGGGTGGACAGGGACCGACGAGCAGTACTTC.

The CDR3 region has the DNA TGTGCCAGCAGTTTATACGGGGCTGGGGCCAACGTCCTGACTTTC. It translates to CASSLYGAGANVLTF. The chain recombines TRBV27 with TRBJ2-6, with TRBD2 as a possible D gene (5 bases). The CDR3 has 15 amino acids. Germline V gives CDR1 MNHEY, CDR2 SMNVEV (reference sequence). V was pared by 1 base and J by 2 bases, with 6 bases between.

This chain connects TRBV28 to TRBJ1-1; D remains ambiguous. V lost 5 bases and J 7 bases, leaving 5 bases between the germline ends. This CDR3 is built from 10 residues. Germline V gene sequence: CDR1 MDHEN, CDR2 SYDVKM. The CDR3 region is CASSNIEAFF. CDR3 sequence (DNA): TGTGCCAGCAGTAATATTGAAGCTTTCTTT. The variable domain in full, completed from reference TRBV28 and TRBJ1-1, reads DVKVTQSSRYLVKRTGEKVFLECVQDMDHENMFWYRQDPGLGLRLIYFSYDVKMKEKGDIPEGYSVSREKKERFSLILESASTNQTSMYLCASSNIEAFFGQGTRLTVV.

The chain couples TRBV5-1 to TRBJ2-5; 7 bases are a match to TRBD1. The CDR3 has 14 amino acids. The germline CDR1 and CDR2 sequences are SGHRS and YFSETQ. Unmatched junction bases numbered 5, after V lost 3 bases and J lost 3 bases. CDR3: CASSYSDREETQYF. CDR3 DNA: TGCGCCAGCAGCTACTCCGACAGGGAAGAGACCCAGTACTTC.

The chain employs TRBV10-1 and TRBJ2-7; 9 nucleotides line up with TRBD2. CDR3 length: 14 residues. With 4 bases clipped from V and 4 bases from J, the junction kept 5 bases outside the gene matches. Germline CDR1 WNHNN, CDR2 SYGVQD (reference sequence). Here the CDR3 DNA reads TGCGCCAGCAGTGGTGTAGCGGGGGCTTACGAGCAGTACTTC. It is translated as CASSGVAGAYEQYF.

CDR3 coding DNA: TGTGCCAGCAGTCAAAACTCAGGACTAGCGGGAGCCAATGAGCAGTTCTTC. Translating it yields CASSQNSGLAGANEQFF. The chain employs TRBV27 and TRBJ2-1; 13 bases match TRBD2. The germline V gene has CDR1 MNHEY and CDR2 SMNVEV (reference sequence). Unmatched junction bases numbered 10, after V lost 5 bases and J lost 6 bases. The CDR3 consists of 17 residues.